This T cell receptor (beta chain) was recorded in a study of read filtering for tumor transcriptome and immune sequencing. The library was built from approximately 400 ng RNA with molecular barcoded adaptors for alpha/delta and beta/gamma chains. TCRdb re-derived calls from the reads in MiXCR, one entry per CDR3 protein. This sample has tens of thousands of distinct CDR3 sequences; about 14% occur once, and the top ten carry roughly 41%. Source material: a population of CD138-negative cells sorted from bone marrow. The TCR comes from a donor aged 40 or older with multiple myeloma.

CDR3 sequence reads: CAISPGQSQETQYF. CDR3 bases: TGTGCCATCAGTCCGGGACAGAGCCAAGAGACCCAGTACTTC. This chain links TRBV10-3 with TRBJ2-5, with 7 nucleotides matching TRBD1. Losses at the gene ends were 5 bases for V and 1 base for J; bases not matched to a gene: 4. Germline CDR1 ENHRY, CDR2 SYGVKD. This CDR3 has 14 residues.